The entry that follows covers one T cell receptor (beta chain) sequence. What this receptor recognizes is not known. The sample holds no much larger clone one base away, and base qualities are not on file. The immunoSEQ assay, a bias-controlled multiplex PCR using V- and J-specific primers, was used to amplify TCR beta CDR3 regions from genomic DNA. A second PCR step added a proprietary barcode and Illumina adapter sequences to the CDR3 amplicons. CDR3 libraries were sequenced on an Illumina MiSeq instrument. From the authors' description of their analysis: immunoSEQ Analyzer 3.0 was used for export and quality control, with R Bioconductor and Immunarch used for downstream analyses. Only productive rearrangements in the normalized downsampled data set went into calculating the repertoire metrics. Clonotypes larger than 5 templates in the normalized cohort were defined as pathologically expanded. The Inverse Simpson Index served as the measure of repertoire diversity. To capture all clonotypes, the CMV-specificity analyses were run on the non-normalized data set. TCRdb obtained this table from immuneACCESS and retained in-frame rearrangements with V and J assigned. These tables miss some clones; where compared with another copy, unresolved V genes account for less than half of the shortfall, and the remainder is unexplained. V, J and clone size derive from that table, while D and trimming were established from the DNA sequence. The sample table records some 30,000 clones; nearly 97% of these occur just once. The ten largest clones take up 1.3% to 1.5% of the sample.

This sample stems from a study of T cell clonotyping in hematopoietic cell transplantation (dated by TCRdb to the early 2020s). Describing the broader study: A total of 135 blood samples were collected in the study from around 40 consecutive transplant recipients and their related donors. Recruitment of patients ran from late 2015 to early 2017, and follow-up continued until late 2020 or until death. What the authors observed across the whole study: Sample size was limited, and cells were not sorted, so CD4 and CD8 repertoire contributions could not be separated. After transplant, TCR diversity in recipients dropped, and pathologically expanded clonotypes climbed progressively between day 30 and day 180. Donor and pretransplant recipient Inverse Simpson Index values predicted broader posttransplant TCR repertoire diversity. Just a small fraction of recipient repertoires overlapped with donor repertoires, and more than 95% appeared de novo at the given depth.

Blood samples for TCR beta sequencing were given by related transplant donors. Using Nuclei Lysis Solution, genomic DNA was extracted from unfractionated peripheral blood mononuclear cells that were either fresh or cryopreserved. Trimming leaves V shorter by 4 bases and J shorter by 7 bases, with the junction holding 4 bases beyond the gene matches. Inclusive of the bounding cysteine and phenylalanine, the CDR3 is 13 residues long. Only the CDR3 region is kept as DNA, spanning 39 bases read in frame from base 1. The germline V gene supplies CDR1 SGHTA and CDR2 FQGTGA. In this chain, TRBV7-3 is recombined with TRBJ2-4; the central 7 bases match TRBD1. Sequencing was done on a sample of peripheral blood mononuclear cells. This TCR derives from a man aged 45 to 65 in good health. Some clones in this sample may be carry-over from other donors' samples. CDR3 sequence: CASSSGQTNIQYF. The nucleotide sequence reads TGTGCCAGCAGCTCGGGACAGACCAACATTCAGTACTTC.